This entry lists 18 T cell receptor beta chains sequenced from one sample in a study of technical replicates of blood from several donors. This table comes from immunoSEQ multiplex PCR, and its TCRdb copy is limited to in-frame clones, with some not included. The sample includes approximately 78,000 clones, 80% to 95% of them seen just once. The sample consisted of T cells isolated from PBMCs. The receptors derive from a human donor in good health.

This clone showed up just a few times. The chain recombines TRBV28 with TRBJ1-4, with TRBD1 as a possible D gene (5 bases). Germline lookup yields CDR1 MDHEN and CDR2 SYDVKM. V lost 1 base to trimming and J lost 7 bases, with 7 bases between them. The CDR3 extends over 13 amino acids. The CDR3 reads CASSLFRGEKLFF. The CDR3 bases are TGTGCCAGCAGTTTATTTAGGGGTGAAAAACTGTTTTTT.

The gene calls are TRBV29-1 and TRBJ2-1, with D uncertain. Germline V lookup: CDR1 SQVTM, CDR2 ANQGSEA. V was trimmed by 6 bases and J by 4 bases, leaving 16 bases between them. This CDR3 comprises 14 residues. CDR3 coding DNA: TGCAGCGTCGACTTAAAAACATTGTACAATGAGCAGTTCTTC. Translating it yields CSVDLKTLYNEQFF.

In this sample, this clone turned up once. The chain carries TRBV19 and TRBJ2-1, with D possibly being TRBD2 (6 bases). CDR1 LNHDA and CDR2 SQIVND come from the germline V gene (reference sequence). The CDR3 has 12 amino acids. Between the trimmed V and J ends, which lost 4 bases and 9 bases, there was a span of 10 bases. The CDR3 sequence: CASSRLVGEQFF. CDR3 bases: TGTGCCAGTAGTAGACTAGTTGGTGAGCAGTTCTTC.

The chain is built from TRBV4-2 and TRBJ2-7; 9 bases line up with TRBD1. Trimming removed 4 bases from V and 5 bases from J; junction bases left unmatched: 9. Germline V gene lookup returns CDR1 LGHNA and CDR2 YNFKEQ. This CDR3 is built from 15 residues. In DNA form, the CDR3 reads TGTGCCAGCAGCCCGTTCGGGACAGGGAGTCACGAGCAGTACTTC. Its translation: CASSPFGTGSHEQYF.

The rearrangement links TRBV7-9 to TRBJ2-5, with 12 bases matching TRBD2. The germline V gene encodes CDR1 SEHNR and CDR2 FQNEAQ (reference sequence). CDR3 length: 16 residues. Trimming removed 5 bases from V and 1 base from J; junction bases left unmatched: 5. In DNA, the CDR3 is TGTGCCAGCAGCCCACGGACTAGCGGGGTCCAAGAGACCCAGTACTTC. This sequence encodes CASSPRTSGVQETQYF.

This chain uses TRBV6-5 with TRBJ1-1; 7 bases agree with TRBD1. The CDR3 length is 13 residues. Germline V gives CDR1 MNHEY, CDR2 SVGAGI. V gave up 1 base and J gave up 14 bases; unmatched junction bases: 10. CDR3 loop: CASSYFEQGQLFF. For the CDR3, the DNA is TGTGCCAGCAGTTACTTCGAACAGGGACAGCTATTCTTT.

The gene calls are TRBV5-1 and TRBJ2-2; 7 nucleotides align to TRBD1. The CDR3 sequence is 14 residues long. The ends lost 6 bases at V and 1 base at J; junction bases unmatched: 3. Germline V gene data show CDR1 as SGHRS and CDR2 as YFSETQ. The CDR3 sequence: CASNQGENTGELFF. For the CDR3, the DNA is TGCGCCAGCAACCAGGGGGAGAACACCGGGGAGCTGTTTTTT.

Here the CDR3 reads CASNRAPGELFF. The DNA of the CDR3 is TGTGCCAGCAACCGAGCGCCCGGGGAGCTGTTTTTT. This chain uses TRBV6-5 with TRBJ2-2; no clear D gene. Germline V lookup: CDR1 MNHEY, CDR2 SVGAGI. V was shortened by 7 bases and J by 6 bases, with 9 bases between the two germline ends. The CDR3 spans 12 residues.

The J gene is TRBJ2-3, the V gene TRBV14; 11 bases are shared with TRBD2. Unmatched junction bases numbered 9, after V lost 4 bases and J lost 6 bases. The CDR3 extends over 16 amino acids. The germline CDR1 and CDR2 sequences are SGHDN and FVKESK. The CDR3 spells CASSLGTSGRGDTQYF. In nucleotides, the CDR3 is TGTGCCAGCAGCCTAGGGACTAGCGGCCGTGGGGATACGCAGTATTTT.

The chain combines TRBV18 with TRBJ2-1, with TRBD2 identical over 10 bases. V lost 2 bases and J lost 10; bases outside the gene matches: 17. CDR3 length equals 18 residues. CDR1 and CDR2 (germline): KGHSH, LQKENI. CDR3 in amino acids: CASSPDRGVLAGVYEQFF. CDR3 DNA: TGTGCCAGCTCACCAGACAGGGGAGTGCTAGCGGGAGTGTACGAGCAGTTCTTC.

This chain links TRBV7-9 with TRBJ1-5; D is unresolved. The CDR3 extends over 13 amino acids. Germline V lookup: CDR1 SEHNR, CDR2 FQNEAQ (reference sequence). Trimming shortened V by 1 base and J by 7 bases, and 8 bases separated the two germline ends. The CDR3 is CASSLGGVQPQHF. The CDR3 DNA reads as TGTGCCAGCAGCTTAGGGGGAGTACAGCCCCAGCATTTT.

The chain couples TRBV4-2 to TRBJ2-3; 12 bases align to TRBD2. This CDR3 has 15 residues. CDR1 and CDR2 from the germline V gene are LGHNA and YNFKEQ. Unmatched junction bases numbered 9, after V lost 4 bases and J lost 10 bases. The CDR3 nucleotides are TGTGCCAGCAGCCCATCGACTAGCGGGAGAACGTCGCAGTATTTT. Its translation is CASSPSTSGRTSQYF.

CDR3 residues: CASSTSGMSYEQYF. Here the CDR3 DNA reads TGTGCCAGCAGTACCAGCGGGATGTCCTACGAGCAGTACTTC. The chain joins TRBV28 to TRBJ2-7, with 7 bases matching TRBD2. In germline, CDR1 is MDHEN, CDR2 SYDVKM. This CDR3 comprises 14 residues. The V gene end was trimmed by 5 bases and the J gene end by 1 base; junction bases not matched to a gene: 5.

The gene calls are TRBV6-5 and TRBJ2-1, with a weak D call TRBD1 (5 bases). This CDR3 is 11 amino acids long. Looked up from germline, CDR1 is MNHEY and CDR2 is SVGAGI. V was clipped by 11 bases and J by 4 bases, with 9 bases between them. CDR3 sequence (DNA): TGTGCCTCCCACAGGTACAATGAGCAGTTCTTC. Protein: CASHRYNEQFF.

The chain has TRBV4-3 and TRBJ2-1, with unresolved D. Trimming removed 4 bases at V and 9 bases at J, with 13 bases between. Looked up from germline, CDR1 is LGHNA and CDR2 is YSLEER. The CDR3 spans 13 residues. The CDR3, as DNA: TGCGCCAGCAGCCCGCGTCACCCGGGTGAGCAGTTCTTC. It yields the protein CASSPRHPGEQFF.

V and J are TRBV4-2 and TRBJ2-3, with D perhaps TRBD1 (6 bases). The CDR3 contains 15 residues. Germline CDR1 reads LGHNA; CDR2 reads YNFKEQ. The V and J ends lost 4 bases and 0 bases respectively, with 11 bases between them. The CDR3 nucleotides read TGTGCCAGCAGCCCTTCAGGGGATAGCACAGATACGCAGTATTTT. This sequence encodes CASSPSGDSTDTQYF.

The rearrangement joins TRBV28 to TRBJ1-4; 9 positions agree with TRBD1. The CDR3 consists of 15 residues. Germline V lookup: CDR1 MDHEN, CDR2 SYDVKM. J was trimmed by 7 bases and V by 3 bases; bases with no gene match: 6. The CDR3: CASSLLLGQGEKLFF. Written as DNA, the CDR3 is TGTGCCAGCAGTTTGTTACTGGGACAGGGTGAAAAACTGTTTTTT.

This clone was observed once. The chain links TRBV28 to TRBJ1-1; 9 positions match TRBD1. With 8 bases clipped from V and 5 bases from J, the junction kept 6 bases outside the gene matches. In germline, CDR1 is MDHEN, CDR2 SYDVKM. The CDR3 has 13 amino acids. CDR3 sequence: CASGNRGLTEAFF. The CDR3 DNA follows: TGTGCCAGCGGGAACAGGGGGCTAACTGAAGCTTTCTTT.